This TCR beta chain was recovered during a study of blood T cell repertoires in COVID-19. As originally analysed: Amplifying reference gene primers gave estimates of nucleated cell counts. Assay used: immunoSEQ multiplex PCR; TCRdb lists only in-frame clones, some missing. V, J and clone size are taken as reported in that table, and D and trimming were inferred from the DNA itself. Here the sample spans roughly 180,000 clones, roughly 80% being singletons. V gave up 3 bases and J gave up 8 bases; unmatched junction bases: 0. The CDR3 loop spans 14 amino acids. The V gene's germline CDR1 is LGHNA and CDR2 YNFKEQ.

This sequence originates from a woman aged 40 to 55 with acute COVID-19. The specimen sequenced was PBMCs or T cells enriched from blood (not recorded which). The chain uses TRBV4-2 and TRBJ2-1, with 14 bases identical to TRBD2. The CDR3 sequence is CASSQGLAGDEQFF. The CDR3 DNA reads as TGTGCCAGCAGCCAGGGACTAGCGGGAGATGAGCAGTTCTTC.